These T cell receptor beta chains were read from a single sample in a study of blood T cell repertoires in COVID-19. TCRdb's table, derived via immunoSEQ multiplex PCR, lists solely in-frame clones and lacks some. The table lists hundreds of thousands of clones, nearly 90% of them singletons, with approximately 4.3% in the top ten. What was sequenced was PBMCs or T cells enriched from blood (not recorded which). The receptors come from a woman in her late teens or twenties with acute COVID-19. The CDR3 runs from the conserved cysteine through the conserved F or W. The D gene is left open where the match is weak. Clone size appears in some rows only: once, few, many, or a class for an expanded clone.

clone_size	v_call	j_call	d_call	cdr3_nt	cdr3_aa
-	TRBV27	TRBJ2-4	TRBD2	TGTGCCAGCAGTCGAATCATAGCGGGACTAGCCAAAAACATTCAGTACTTC	CASSRIIAGLAKNIQYF
many	TRBV19	TRBJ2-7	TRBD2	TGTGCCAGTAGTATAGAAGGGACTAGCGGCGTCTCCTACGAGCAGTACTTC	CASSIEGTSGVSYEQYF
-	TRBV5-1	TRBJ1-1	-	TGCGCCAGCAGCTTGGCACAGCCGAACACTGAAGCTTTCTTT	CASSLAQPNTEAFF
-	TRBV4-2	TRBJ2-3	-	TGTGCCAGCAGCCAAGGTGGTATGGAGCGACAGGAAGATACGCAGTATTTT	CASSQGGMERQEDTQYF
-	TRBV28	TRBJ2-2	-	TGTGCCAGCCTAAGACTAGAGGGCACCGGGGAGCTGTTTTTT	CASLRLEGTGELFF
-	TRBV28	TRBJ2-7	-	TGTGCCAGCAGTTTATTAGCTGCCCGAGACGAGCAGTACTTC	CASSLLAARDEQYF
-	TRBV28	TRBJ2-1	-	TGTGCCAGCAGCTTACTCCACAATGAGCAGTTCTTC	CASSLLHNEQFF
-	TRBV14	TRBJ1-1	-	TGTGCCAGCAGCCAACAGGGGAAGACTGAAGCTTTCTTT	CASSQQGKTEAFF
-	TRBV7-9	TRBJ1-1	-	TGTGCCAGCAGCCTAAGACAGCAGAACACTGAAGCTTTCTTT	CASSLRQQNTEAFF
-	TRBV18	TRBJ1-1	-	TGTGCCAGCTCACCACCCGAAGGGGTCAACACTGAAGCTTTCTTT	CASSPPEGVNTEAFF
once	TRBV29-1	TRBJ2-1	TRBD2	TGCAGCGTTGCGGGACTAGCGGACAATGAGCAGTTCTTC	CSVAGLADNEQFF
once	TRBV9	TRBJ1-1	-	TGTGCCAGCAGCGTAGTTACAGCGGCCACTGAAGCTTTCTTT	CASSVVTAATEAFF
-	TRBV5-1	TRBJ2-2	TRBD2	TGCGCCAGCAGCTTGGCCAGGACTAGCGGGAACACCGGGGAGCTGTTTTTT	CASSLARTSGNTGELFF
few	TRBV5-4	TRBJ2-2	-	TGTGCCAGCAGCTTGGGGGCAGATGGCGGGGAGCTGTTTTTT	CASSLGADGGELFF
-	TRBV4-2	TRBJ2-4	TRBD2	TGTGCCAGCAGCCAAATTGGGAGCGGGAGGGAAAACATTCAGTACTTC	CASSQIGSGRENIQYF
-	TRBV25-1	TRBJ1-6	-	TGTGCCAGCAGTTTCAGAGGAACCTCCTATAATTCACCCCTCCACTTT	CASSFRGTSYNSPLHF
-	TRBV28	TRBJ1-3	-	TGTGCCAGCAGTTTATATGGGTCCGGGAGCTCTGGAAACACCATATATTTT	CASSLYGSGSSGNTIYF
few	TRBV5-1	TRBJ2-2	TRBD1	TGCGCCAGCAGCTTGAGTGACAGGGGACCTACCGGGGAGCTGTTTTTT	CASSLSDRGPTGELFF
-	TRBV7-6	TRBJ2-3	TRBD2	TGTGCCAGCAGCGAGGGACTAGCGGGAGCAGATACGCAGTATTTT	CASSEGLAGADTQYF
-	TRBV2	TRBJ2-2	-	TGTGCCAGCCGGGAGGACAGCGACACCGGGGAGCTGTTTTTT	CASREDSDTGELFF
-	TRBV19	TRBJ1-1	-	TGTGCCAGTTCCGCGGGGGGGGTCACTGAAGCTTTCTTT	CASSAGGVTEAFF
-	TRBV11-2	TRBJ2-5	-	TGTGCCAGCAGCTTAGCCTGGGGCAGGGTGGGATTAGAGACCCAGTACTTC	CASSLAWGRVGLETQYF
-	TRBV4-2	TRBJ2-7	-	TGTGCCAGCAGCCAAGCATGGGGGCCGCTTTACGAGCAGTACTTC	CASSQAWGPLYEQYF
-	TRBV11-3	TRBJ2-3	TRBD2	TGTGCCAGCAGGATAGCGGGACGCACAGATACGCAGTATTTT	CASRIAGRTDTQYF
-	TRBV7-3	TRBJ2-1	-	TGTGCCAGCAGCACCTCGGGACTCCCCGGGGATGAGCAGTTCTTC	CASSTSGLPGDEQFF
-	TRBV28	TRBJ1-1	-	TGTGCCAGCAGTCTCGCAGGGGTGGGAGCTTTCTTT	CASSLAGVGAFF
-	TRBV9	TRBJ2-1	TRBD2	TGTGCCAGCAGCGTGGAGGGAGGGCCCTACAATGAGCAGTTCTTC	CASSVEGGPYNEQFF
-	TRBV14	TRBJ2-5	-	TGTGCCAGCAGCCAGGGGCCACAACGCCAAGAGACCCAGTACTTC	CASSQGPQRQETQYF
-	TRBV4-2	TRBJ1-4	TRBD1	TGTGCCAGCAGCCTGAGGACAGGGGATAATGAAAAACTGTTTTTT	CASSLRTGDNEKLFF
-	TRBV30	TRBJ1-1	-	TGTGCCTGGAGACAGGGTTCGGGCACTGAAGCTTTCTTT	CAWRQGSGTEAFF
-	TRBV5-1	TRBJ2-1	-	TGCGCCAGCAGCTTTACAGGAGACCCTTACAATGAGCAGTTCTTC	CASSFTGDPYNEQFF
-	TRBV5-6	TRBJ2-3	-	TGTGCCAGCATCCCACAGGGCTTGCGGACAGATACGCAGTATTTT	CASIPQGLRTDTQYF
few	TRBV7-9	TRBJ2-7	TRBD2	TGTGCCAGCAGCTTAGGGGCTAGCGGGAGTCCTGACGAGCAGTACTTC	CASSLGASGSPDEQYF
once	TRBV28	TRBJ2-7	TRBD2	TGTGCCAGCAGTTTAGTAAAAGCGGGGGGCCGGGAGCAGTACTTC	CASSLVKAGGREQYF
-	TRBV6-5	TRBJ2-1	-	TGTGCCAGCAGAACGGGATACAATGAGCAGTTCTTC	CASRTGYNEQFF
-	TRBV2	TRBJ2-3	-	TGTGCCAGTCAACAGAGGGCACTAGCCACAGATACGCAGTATTTT	CASQQRALATDTQYF
-	TRBV18	TRBJ1-2	TRBD1	TGTGCCAGCTCACCACCCACGACAGGGCTGTACACCTTC	CASSPPTTGLYTF
-	TRBV7-9	TRBJ2-3	TRBD2	TGTGCCAGCAGCTTAAGACTAGCGGCTACAGATACGCAGTATTTT	CASSLRLAATDTQYF
-	TRBV9	TRBJ1-2	-	TGTGCCAGCAGCGTGACATTGGACAGCACCTATGGCTACACCTTC	CASSVTLDSTYGYTF
-	TRBV28	TRBJ2-7	-	TGTGCCAGCAGTGCTGGACTTCCCCTTAGGGAGCAGTACTTC	CASSAGLPLREQYF
-	TRBV29-1	TRBJ1-4	-	TGCAGCGTTCGCTCCCGGAACGGGGAAAAACTGTTTTTT	CSVRSRNGEKLFF
-	TRBV2	TRBJ2-7	TRBD1	TGTGCCAGCAGTGGGGACAGAGAGCCCTACGAGCAGTACTTC	CASSGDREPYEQYF
-	TRBV28	TRBJ1-4	TRBD1	TGTGCCAGCAGCTCGAGGACAGGTCGGATGGCGGATGAAAAACTGTTTTTT	CASSSRTGRMADEKLFF
-	TRBV30	TRBJ1-6	TRBD1	TGTGCCTGGAGTGTACTGACAGGGTCTATATATAATTCACCCCTCCACTTT	CAWSVLTGSIYNSPLHF
-	TRBV6-2/TRBV6-3	TRBJ2-3	-	TGTGCCAGCAGTTACAGGGGTGAGACAGATACGCAGTATTTT	CASSYRGETDTQYF
-	TRBV28	TRBJ1-1	-	TGTGCCAGCAGTTTGGACCAGGGAAGCGTAGCTTTCTTT	CASSLDQGSVAFF
-	TRBV19	TRBJ1-1	-	TGTGCCAGTAGTATAGACCTCAGACAGGCCGAAGCTTTCTTT	CASSIDLRQAEAFF